A selection of T cell receptor beta chains follows, all from one sample in a study of T cell responses to AZD1222 COVID-19 vaccine. The method was immunoSEQ multiplex PCR; TCRdb's version includes in-frame clones alone and lacks a portion of them. The data show nearly 110,000 clones, about 89% seen once. The source material was peripheral blood, sampled 28 days after the second AZD1222 dose. The receptors derive from an adult who received the AZD1222 COVID-19 vaccine. Each CDR3 is given with its conserved first and last residue. A D gene is named only where the DNA matches it firmly. Clone size is shown for a subset of rows, as once, few, many or a class of expanded clone.

d_gene | j_gene | abundance | v_gene | CDR3nt | CDR3aa
NA | TRBJ2-7 | NA | TRBV15 | TGTGCCACCAGCAGAGATAGGGCAGGGAAGTCTTTC | CATSRDRAGKSF
NA | TRBJ1-1 | NA | TRBV7-6 | TGTGCCAGCAGCTTAGCGTCAGACAGGCTGAACACTGAAGCTTTCTTT | CASSLASDRLNTEAFF
NA | TRBJ1-2 | NA | TRBV28 | TGTGCCAGCGGGAGCTATGGCTACACCTTC | CASGSYGYTF
NA | TRBJ2-5 | NA | TRBV3-1/TRBV3-2 | TGTGCCAGCAGCCATACGGGTGGGGAGACCCAGTACTTC | CASSHTGGETQYF
NA | TRBJ2-1 | few | TRBV6-1 | TGTGCCAGCAGTGTGGGGCGACCTAGCTCCTACAATGAGCAGTTCTTC | CASSVGRPSSYNEQFF
TRBD1 | TRBJ1-1 | NA | TRBV9 | TGTGCCAGCAGCGCCCAGGCGGGACAGGGGCCGGGCGGCACTGAAGCTTTCTTT | CASSAQAGQGPGGTEAFF
NA | TRBJ2-1 | NA | TRBV3-1/TRBV3-2 | TGTGCCAGCAGCCAATATTTAGCCAATGAGCAGTTCTTC | CASSQYLANEQFF
NA | TRBJ2-2 | NA | TRBV5-6 | TGTGCCAGCGAGAGGGTTAACACCGGGGAGCTGTTTTTT | CASERVNTGELFF
TRBD1 | TRBJ1-1 | NA | TRBV9 | TGTGCCAGCAGCGTAGGGGACAGTCCCTCCCCTGAAGCTTTCTTT | CASSVGDSPSPEAFF
NA | TRBJ1-6 | once | TRBV27 | TGTGCCAGCACGCCTACTCTCAATTCACCCCTCCACTTT | CASTPTLNSPLHF
TRBD1 | TRBJ1-2 | NA | TRBV6-5 | TGTGCCAGCAGTTACTCGGACAGGAAAAGTCATGGCTACACCTTC | CASSYSDRKSHGYTF
TRBD1 | TRBJ1-1 | NA | TRBV5-1 | TGCGCCAGCAGCCCTTGGACAGGGGAGGGCACTGAAGCTTTCTTT | CASSPWTGEGTEAFF
TRBD2 | TRBJ2-1 | NA | TRBV14 | TGTGCCAGCAGCCCCTGGCGGGAGGTCGCGTACAATGAGCAGTTCTTC | CASSPWREVAYNEQFF
NA | TRBJ2-1 | NA | TRBV21-1 | TGTGCCCCCCAGGATGGGGGAGGCTCCTACAATGAGCAGTTCTTC | CAPQDGGGSYNEQFF
NA | TRBJ2-7 | once | TRBV10-2 | TGCGCCAGCAACTCGGACAGCTCAATACAGTACTTC | CASNSDSSIQYF
NA | TRBJ1-5 | NA | TRBV19 | TGTGCCAGTAATGGCAGACCGACTAGCAATCAGCCCCAGCATTTT | CASNGRPTSNQPQHF
NA | TRBJ1-3 | NA | TRBV7-8 | TGTGCCAGCAGCTTCCGACCGGGCGGCTCTGGAAACACCATATATTTT | CASSFRPGGSGNTIYF
NA | TRBJ1-3 | NA | TRBV10-2 | TGCGCCAGCAAAACCATGAACTCTGGAAACACCATATATTTT | CASKTMNSGNTIYF
NA | TRBJ1-4 | NA | TRBV7-6 | TGTGCCAGCAGCGCCCACAGGGAAAAGTATTATGAAAAACTGTTTTTT | CASSAHREKYYEKLFF
NA | TRBJ1-5 | NA | TRBV24-1 | TGTGCCACCAGTTATGGGTCGGACCAGCCCCAGCATTTT | CATSYGSDQPQHF
NA | TRBJ1-5 | NA | TRBV28 | TGTGCCAGCAGAACCAATGGTCAGCCCCAGCATTTT | CASRTNGQPQHF
TRBD2 | TRBJ2-1 | NA | TRBV18 | TGTGCCAGCTCAACCAGGACTAGCGGGGGTAATGAGCAGTTCTTC | CASSTRTSGGNEQFF
NA | TRBJ1-1 | NA | TRBV6-2/TRBV6-3 | TGTGCCAGCAGTTACTCGGGCAGGGTGAACACTGAAGCTTTCTTT | CASSYSGRVNTEAFF
TRBD1 | TRBJ1-6 | NA | TRBV19 | TGTGCCAGTAGTCCCCCGGGACAGTTCCTCCACTTT | CASSPPGQFLHF
TRBD2 | TRBJ2-1 | NA | TRBV25-1 | TGTGCCAGCAGTCCGGGACTAGCGGGAGAGAATGAGCAGTTCTTC | CASSPGLAGENEQFF
NA | TRBJ1-1 | NA | TRBV19 | TGTGCCAGTAGTGTAAGATTTGAAGCTTTCTTT | CASSVRFEAFF
NA | TRBJ1-6 | NA | TRBV6-5 | TGTGCCAGCAGTTACGCGGACAGTGGTTCACCCCTCCACTTT | CASSYADSGSPLHF
NA | TRBJ2-3 | NA | TRBV9 | TGTGCCAGCAGCGTAGCTACGAAAGATACGCAGTATTTT | CASSVATKDTQYF
NA | TRBJ2-1 | NA | TRBV7-2 | TGTGCCAGCAGCTTAGGTAGCGAACCCTACAATGAGCAGTTCTTC | CASSLGSEPYNEQFF
TRBD1 | TRBJ2-3 | NA | TRBV28 | TGTGCCAGCAGTTTATTATCTTTGACAGGGGATAGGGATACGCAGTATTTT | CASSLLSLTGDRDTQYF
NA | TRBJ2-3 | NA | TRBV10-1 | TGCGCCAGCAGTGACGGGGTAGGGGGCACAGATACGCAGTATTTT | CASSDGVGGTDTQYF
TRBD2 | TRBJ2-3 | NA | TRBV29-1 | TGCAGCGTTGAAGATCTGCGGCGGGAGGGTAGTAGGGCAGATACGCAGTATTTT | CSVEDLRREGSRADTQYF
TRBD1 | TRBJ2-5 | NA | TRBV7-7 | TGTGCCAGCAGCACTACAGGGGGCGCCGAGACCCAGTACTTC | CASSTTGGAETQYF
TRBD1 | TRBJ1-1 | NA | TRBV3-1/TRBV3-2 | TGTGCCAGCAGCCAGGCCCAGGGGGCTGAAGCTTTCTTT | CASSQAQGAEAFF
TRBD1 | TRBJ2-7 | NA | TRBV7-9 | TGTGCCAGCAGCTCCGGGACAGATCCCACCTACGAGCAGTACTTC | CASSSGTDPTYEQYF
NA | TRBJ1-2 | NA | TRBV11-2 | TGTGCCAGCAGCTTTTTGTTGGGGAGGGATGGCTACACCTTC | CASSFLLGRDGYTF
TRBD1 | TRBJ1-5 | NA | TRBV5-6 | TGTGCCAGCAGCCCCTCCGGGACAGAGAATCAGCCCCAGCATTTT | CASSPSGTENQPQHF
TRBD1 | TRBJ2-5 | NA | TRBV5-8 | TGTGCCAGCAGCGCGGGACAGGGGGAGCTCCAAGAGACCCAGTACTTC | CASSAGQGELQETQYF
NA | TRBJ1-1 | NA | TRBV30 | TGTGCCTGGAGAGCGGGTGATCCTGAAGCTTTCTTT | CAWRAGDPEAFF
NA | TRBJ2-7 | NA | TRBV7-6 | TGTGCCAGCAGCCCTCAGGAGAGCTCCTACGAGCAGTACTTC | CASSPQESSYEQYF